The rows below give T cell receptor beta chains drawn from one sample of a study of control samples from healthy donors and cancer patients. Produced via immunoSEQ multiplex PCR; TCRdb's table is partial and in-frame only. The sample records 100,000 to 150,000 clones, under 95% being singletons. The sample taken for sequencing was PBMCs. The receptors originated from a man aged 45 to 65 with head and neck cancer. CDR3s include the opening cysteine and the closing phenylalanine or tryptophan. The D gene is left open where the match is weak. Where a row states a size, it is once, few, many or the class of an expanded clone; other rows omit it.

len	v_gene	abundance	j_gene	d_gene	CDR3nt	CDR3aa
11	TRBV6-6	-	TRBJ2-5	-	TGTGCCAGCAGAATTAGAGAGACCCAGTACTTC	CASRIRETQYF
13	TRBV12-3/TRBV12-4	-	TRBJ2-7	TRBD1	TGTGCCAGCAGTGGACAGGGCTCCTACGAGCAGTACTTC	CASSGQGSYEQYF
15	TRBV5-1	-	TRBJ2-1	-	TGCGCCAGCAGCCGACCCGGGACTGGAAACAATGAGCAGTTCTTC	CASSRPGTGNNEQFF
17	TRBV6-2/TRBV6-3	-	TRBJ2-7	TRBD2	TGTGCCAGCAGTTACACCGGGACTAGATCGATCGCCTACGAGCAGTACTTC	CASSYTGTRSIAYEQYF
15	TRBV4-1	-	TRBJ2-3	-	TGCGCCAGCAGCCAAGGTACGAAAAGCACAGATACGCAGTATTTT	CASSQGTKSTDTQYF
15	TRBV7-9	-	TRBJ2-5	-	TGTGCCAGCAGCTTATTAAGGGGGATCGGCGAGACCCAGTACTTC	CASSLLRGIGETQYF
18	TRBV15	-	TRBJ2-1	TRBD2	TGTGCCACCAGCAGAGATCGGGCTAGCGGGGGGGCCGGGGATGAGCAGTTCTTC	CATSRDRASGGAGDEQFF
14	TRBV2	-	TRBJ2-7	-	TGTGCCAGCAGTGAAGCGGGGCGGGGCTACGAGCAGTACTTC	CASSEAGRGYEQYF
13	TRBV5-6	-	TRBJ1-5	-	TGTGCCAGCAGCTTGGGGGCCGGCCAGCCCCAGCATTTT	CASSLGAGQPQHF
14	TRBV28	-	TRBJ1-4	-	TGTGCCAGCAGTTCCCAACATCGAAATGAAAAACTGTTTTTT	CASSSQHRNEKLFF
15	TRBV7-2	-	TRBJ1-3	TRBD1	TGTGCCAGCCGCCTGGGACAGATCCCTAGAAACACCATATATTTT	CASRLGQIPRNTIYF
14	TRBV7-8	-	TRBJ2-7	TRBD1	TGTGCCAGCAGCCTCCGGGACAGGGTACGCGAGCAGTACTTC	CASSLRDRVREQYF
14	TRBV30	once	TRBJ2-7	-	TGTGCCTGGAGAAGGGCTAGGGGTACCTACGAGCAGTACTTC	CAWRRARGTYEQYF
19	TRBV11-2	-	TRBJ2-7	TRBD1	TGTGCCAGCAGCTCCATCTATTCCTGGGACAGGGGCTTCTCCTACGAGCAGTACTTC	CASSSIYSWDRGFSYEQYF
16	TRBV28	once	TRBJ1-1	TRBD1	TGTGCCAGCAGTTTATGGGCAGGGGGAAGGAACACTGAAGCTTTCTTT	CASSLWAGGRNTEAFF
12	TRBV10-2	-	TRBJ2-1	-	TGCGCCAGCACACACGGGGACCCTGAGCAGTTCTTC	CASTHGDPEQFF
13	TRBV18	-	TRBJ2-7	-	TGTGCCAGCTCACCACAATCTTCCTACGAGCAGTACTTC	CASSPQSSYEQYF
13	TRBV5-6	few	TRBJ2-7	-	TGTGCCAGCAGCTTAGTGCGGTCCTACGAGCAGTACTTC	CASSLVRSYEQYF
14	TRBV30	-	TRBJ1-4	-	TGTGCCTGGAGCCGGCCCCCCAGGGGTGAAAAACTGTTTTTT	CAWSRPPRGEKLFF
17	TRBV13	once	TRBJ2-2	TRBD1	TGTGCCAGCAGCGCCGGATCACAGGGGGCAAACACCGGGGAGCTGTTTTTT	CASSAGSQGANTGELFF
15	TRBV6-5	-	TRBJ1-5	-	TGTGCCAGCAGCGGCCTTCGGGGTATGGAACAGCCCCAGCATTTT	CASSGLRGMEQPQHF
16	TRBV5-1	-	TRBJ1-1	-	TGCGCCAGCAGCCACTTAATTCGGGGCGTAAGGACTGAAGCTTTCTTT	CASSHLIRGVRTEAFF
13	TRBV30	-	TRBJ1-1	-	TGTGCCTGGAGTCTCTTATTGTCTGGTGAAGCTTTCTTT	CAWSLLLSGEAFF
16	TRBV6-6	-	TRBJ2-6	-	TGTGCCAGCGGTTCAGGGGGGGCCTCTGGGGCCAACGTCCTGACTTTC	CASGSGGASGANVLTF
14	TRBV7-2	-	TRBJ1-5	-	TGTGCCAGCAGCTTTAAGTACTGGGATCAGCCCCAGCATTTT	CASSFKYWDQPQHF
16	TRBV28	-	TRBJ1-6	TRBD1	TGTGCCAGCAGTTTTCTGACAGGGCACGATAATTCACCCCTCCACTTT	CASSFLTGHDNSPLHF
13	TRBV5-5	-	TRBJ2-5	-	TGTGCCAGCAGCCAGGGACACCAGGAGACCCAGTACTTC	CASSQGHQETQYF
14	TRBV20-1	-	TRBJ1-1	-	TGCAGTGCTATTGAAGGGGCCGCGGACACTGAAGCTTTCTTT	CSAIEGAADTEAFF
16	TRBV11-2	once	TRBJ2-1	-	TGTGCCAGCAGCTTAGTAAGAGGGAGCTCCTACAATGAGCAGTTCTTC	CASSLVRGSSYNEQFF
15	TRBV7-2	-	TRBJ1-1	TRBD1	TGTGCCAGCAGCTTAGTAGGGACAGGGCAATCTGAAGCTTTCTTT	CASSLVGTGQSEAFF
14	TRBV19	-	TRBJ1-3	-	TGTGCCAGTAGCCTCAGGAGCTCTGGAAACACCATATATTTT	CASSLRSSGNTIYF
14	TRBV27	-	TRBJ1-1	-	TGTGCCAGCAGTAGTAGGGGCGTCAACACTGAAGCTTTCTTT	CASSSRGVNTEAFF
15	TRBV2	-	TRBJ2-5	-	TGTGCCAGCAGTGAAGGACAGAGTCCCCAAGAGACCCAGTACTTC	CASSEGQSPQETQYF
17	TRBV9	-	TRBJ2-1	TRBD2	TGTGCCAGCAGCGCCCGTTCAACTAGCGGGGGGGCGTTTGAGCAGTTCTTC	CASSARSTSGGAFEQFF
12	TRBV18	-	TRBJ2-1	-	TGTGCCAGCTCAAGGGTGGACAATGAGCAGTTCTTC	CASSRVDNEQFF
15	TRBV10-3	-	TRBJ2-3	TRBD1	TGTGCCATCAGCGATCCGGGACAGCACACAGATACGCAGTATTTT	CAISDPGQHTDTQYF
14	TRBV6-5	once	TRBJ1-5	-	TGTGCCAGCACCGCCGGGACACCCGGACAGCCCCAGCATTTT	CASTAGTPGQPQHF
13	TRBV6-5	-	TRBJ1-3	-	TGTGCCAGCTACGAACTCAGGGGCCACACCATATATTTT	CASYELRGHTIYF
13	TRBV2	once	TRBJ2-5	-	TGTGCCAGCAGTGACGGCGGCCGCGAGACCCAGTACTTC	CASSDGGRETQYF
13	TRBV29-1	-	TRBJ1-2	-	TGCAGCGTGATCACCCAGGGGAACTATGGCTACACCTTC	CSVITQGNYGYTF